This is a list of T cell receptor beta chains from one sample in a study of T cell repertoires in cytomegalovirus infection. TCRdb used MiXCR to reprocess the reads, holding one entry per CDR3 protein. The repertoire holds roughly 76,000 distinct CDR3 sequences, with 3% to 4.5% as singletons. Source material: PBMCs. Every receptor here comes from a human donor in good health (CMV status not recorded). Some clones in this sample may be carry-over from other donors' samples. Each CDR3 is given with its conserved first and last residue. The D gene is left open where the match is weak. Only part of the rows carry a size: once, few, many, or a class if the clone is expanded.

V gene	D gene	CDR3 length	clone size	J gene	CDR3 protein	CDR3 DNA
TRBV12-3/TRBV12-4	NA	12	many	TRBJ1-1	CASSPGTREAFF	TGTGCCAGCAGTCCCGGGACACGGGAAGCTTTCTTT
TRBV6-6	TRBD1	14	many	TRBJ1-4	CASSTRGLPEKLFF	TGTGCCAGCAGTACCAGGGGGCTTCCTGAAAAACTGTTTTTT
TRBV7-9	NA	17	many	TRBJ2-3	CASSLEILSLRTDTQYF	TGTGCCAGCAGCTTAGAGATCTTATCCCTCCGCACAGATACGCAGTATTTT
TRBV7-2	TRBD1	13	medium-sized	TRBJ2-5	CASSVGQGIGQYF	TGTGCCAGCAGCGTGGGACAGGGAATAGGCCAGTACTTC
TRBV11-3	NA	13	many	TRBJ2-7	CASSFSVSNEQYF	TGTGCCAGCAGCTTTAGTGTTAGCAACGAGCAGTACTTC
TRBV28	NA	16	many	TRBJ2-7	CASSLTSSGTLREQYF	TGTGCCAGCAGTTTAACCAGTTCCGGGACACTGAGGGAGCAGTACTTC
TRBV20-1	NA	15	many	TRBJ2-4	CSARDAGTAKNIQYF	TGCAGTGCTAGAGATGCGGGGACGGCCAAAAACATTCAGTACTTC
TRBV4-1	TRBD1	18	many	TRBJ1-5	CASSQVGTGVGGNQPQHF	TGCGCCAGCAGCCAAGTCGGGACAGGGGTAGGGGGCAATCAGCCCCAGCATTTT
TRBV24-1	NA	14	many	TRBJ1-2	CATSAADTNYGYTF	TGTGCCACCAGTGCTGCAGACACTAACTATGGCTACACCTTC
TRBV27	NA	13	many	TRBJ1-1	CASSFTTGLEAFF	TGTGCCAGCAGTTTTACGACAGGCCTTGAAGCTTTCTTT
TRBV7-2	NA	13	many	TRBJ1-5	CASSFKRDQPQHF	TGTGCCAGCAGCTTCAAGCGGGATCAGCCCCAGCATTTT
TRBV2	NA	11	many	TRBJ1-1	CASGWYTEAFF	TGTGCCAGCGGTTGGTACACTGAAGCTTTCTTT
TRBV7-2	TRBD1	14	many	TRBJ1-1	CASSYRTGTTEAFF	TGTGCCAGCAGCTATAGGACAGGGACAACTGAAGCTTTCTTT
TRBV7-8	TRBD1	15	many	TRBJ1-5	CASSNPGQSNQPQHF	TGTGCCAGCAGCAACCCGGGACAGAGCAATCAGCCCCAGCATTTT
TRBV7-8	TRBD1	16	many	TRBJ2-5	CASSFLQGMERETQYF	TGTGCCAGCAGCTTCTTACAGGGGATGGAGAGAGAGACCCAGTACTTC
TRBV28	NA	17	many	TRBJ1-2	CASSLERIGRANYGYTF	TGTGCCAGCAGTTTAGAGAGAATCGGCAGGGCGAACTATGGCTACACCTTC
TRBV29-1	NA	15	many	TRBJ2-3	CSVGVPNGLTDTQYF	TGCAGCGTTGGGGTACCCAATGGACTTACAGATACGCAGTATTTT
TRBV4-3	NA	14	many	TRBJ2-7	CASSKGGASYEQYF	TGCGCCAGCAGTAAGGGGGGGGCTTCCTACGAGCAGTACTTC
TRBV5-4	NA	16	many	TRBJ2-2	CASSLAVTGNTGELFF	TGTGCCAGCAGCTTGGCAGTTACTGGGAACACCGGGGAGCTGTTTTTT
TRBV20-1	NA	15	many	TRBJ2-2	CSAEARQDNTGELFF	TGCAGTGCAGAGGCTCGACAGGACAACACCGGGGAGCTGTTTTTT
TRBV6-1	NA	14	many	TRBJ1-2	CASSDLLSGYGYTF	TGTGCCAGCAGTGACCTGTTGTCGGGCTATGGCTACACCTTC
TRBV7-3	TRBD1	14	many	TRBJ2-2	CASGQGEETGELFF	TGTGCCAGCGGACAGGGTGAAGAGACCGGGGAGCTGTTTTTT
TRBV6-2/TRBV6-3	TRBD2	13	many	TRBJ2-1	CASLLAGYNEQFF	TGTGCCAGCCTACTAGCGGGGTACAATGAGCAGTTCTTC
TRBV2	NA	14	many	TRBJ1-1	CASSDKGSDTEAFF	TGTGCCAGCAGTGATAAAGGGTCTGACACTGAAGCTTTCTTT
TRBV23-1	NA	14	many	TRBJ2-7	CASSPLTATYEQYF	TGCGCCAGCAGTCCGCTGACGGCCACCTACGAGCAGTACTTC
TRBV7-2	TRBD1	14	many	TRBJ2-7	CASSLAGQGAEQYF	TGTGCCAGCAGCTTAGCGGGACAGGGAGCCGAGCAGTACTTC
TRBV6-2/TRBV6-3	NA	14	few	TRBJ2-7	CASRTGTSFYEQYF	TGTGCCAGCAGGACCGGTACTAGCTTCTACGAGCAGTACTTC
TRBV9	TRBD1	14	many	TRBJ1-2	CASSATGGSDSYTF	TGTGCCAGCAGCGCAACAGGGGGGAGTGATAGCTACACCTTC
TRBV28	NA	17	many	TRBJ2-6	CASSSPTASSGANVLTF	TGTGCCAGCAGTTCTCCGACTGCTAGCTCTGGGGCCAACGTCCTGACTTTC
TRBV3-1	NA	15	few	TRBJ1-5	CASSQGTGFNQPQHF	TGTGCCAGCAGCCAAGGAACAGGGTTCAATCAGCCCCAGCATTTT
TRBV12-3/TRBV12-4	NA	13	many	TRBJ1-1	CASMDNVNTEAFF	TGTGCCAGCATGGACAACGTGAACACTGAAGCTTTCTTT
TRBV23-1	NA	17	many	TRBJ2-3	CASSQSPPGSHTDTQYF	TGCGCCAGCAGTCAATCCCCCCCAGGGTCTCACACAGATACGCAGTATTTT
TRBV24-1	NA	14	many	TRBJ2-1	CATSDTGIYNEQFF	TGTGCCACCAGTGACACAGGGATATACAATGAGCAGTTCTTC
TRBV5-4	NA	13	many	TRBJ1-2	CASSLDSVTGYTF	TGTGCCAGCAGCTTGGATTCAGTCACTGGCTACACCTTC
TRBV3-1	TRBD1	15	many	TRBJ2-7	CASSQETGQPYEQYF	TGTGCCAGCAGCCAGGAAACGGGACAGCCCTACGAGCAGTACTTC
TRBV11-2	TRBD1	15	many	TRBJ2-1	CASSLVWTGVGEQFF	TGTGCCAGCAGCTTAGTCTGGACAGGGGTAGGAGAGCAGTTCTTC
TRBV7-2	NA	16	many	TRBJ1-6	CASSLVSGSGNSPLHF	TGTGCCAGCAGCTTAGTCTCCGGATCGGGCAATTCACCCCTCCACTTT
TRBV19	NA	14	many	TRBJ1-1	CASSPLAGGTEAFF	TGTGCCAGTAGTCCCCTGGCGGGGGGGACTGAAGCTTTCTTT
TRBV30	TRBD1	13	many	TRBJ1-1	CAWRTGLGTEAFF	TGTGCCTGGCGGACAGGACTAGGCACTGAAGCTTTCTTT
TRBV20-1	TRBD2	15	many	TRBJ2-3	CSASRGGETTDTQYF	TGCAGTGCTAGCCGGGGGGGGGAAACCACAGATACGCAGTATTTT
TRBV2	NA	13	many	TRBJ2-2	CASSEEGAGELFF	TGTGCCAGCAGTGAGGAGGGTGCCGGGGAGCTGTTTTTT
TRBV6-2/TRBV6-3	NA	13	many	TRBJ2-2	CASSYSRTGELFF	TGTGCCAGCAGTTACTCAAGGACCGGGGAGCTGTTTTTT
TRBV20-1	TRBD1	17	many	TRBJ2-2	CSARDPGQGIGTGELFF	TGCAGTGCTAGAGACCCGGGACAGGGGATCGGCACCGGGGAGCTGTTTTTT
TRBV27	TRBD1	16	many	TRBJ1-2	CASSLNPAGTEYGYTF	TGTGCCAGCAGTTTAAACCCGGCCGGGACAGAGTATGGCTACACCTTC
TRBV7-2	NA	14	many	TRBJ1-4	CASSLSWANEKLFF	TGTGCCAGCAGCTTGTCGTGGGCTAATGAAAAACTGTTTTTT
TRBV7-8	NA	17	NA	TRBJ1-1	CASSYRRGGVPGTEAFF	TGTGCCAGCAGCTACCGCCGGGGGGGGGTCCCGGGCACTGAAGCTTTCTTT
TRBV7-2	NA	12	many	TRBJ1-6	CASSHNALPLHF	TGTGCCAGCAGTCATAACGCCTTACCCCTCCACTTT
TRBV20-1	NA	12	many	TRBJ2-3	CSAEPTPDTQYF	TGCAGTGCCGAACCGACCCCAGATACGCAGTATTTT
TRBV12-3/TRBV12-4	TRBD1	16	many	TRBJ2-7	CASSLRRRGLYNEQYF	TGTGCCAGCAGTTTGAGGCGCAGGGGGTTATACAACGAGCAGTACTTC
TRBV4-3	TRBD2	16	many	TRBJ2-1	CASSQDFRTRGLEQFF	TGCGCCAGCAGCCAAGATTTCAGGACTAGAGGTCTTGAGCAGTTCTTC
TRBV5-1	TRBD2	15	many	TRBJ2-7	CASSPGRAGLYEQYF	TGCGCCAGCTCCCCAGGGCGAGCGGGGCTCTACGAGCAGTACTTC
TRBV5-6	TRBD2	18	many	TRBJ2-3	CASSFGLANWVIRDTQYF	TGTGCCAGCAGCTTCGGACTAGCGAATTGGGTGATCCGAGATACGCAGTATTTT
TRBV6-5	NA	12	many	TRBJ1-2	CASSYRGNGYTF	TGTGCCAGCAGTTACAGGGGAAATGGCTACACCTTC
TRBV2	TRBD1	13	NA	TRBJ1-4	CASSRDRNEKLFF	TGTGCCAGCAGTAGGGACAGAAATGAAAAACTGTTTTTT
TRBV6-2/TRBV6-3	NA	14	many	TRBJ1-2	CASSYGSGNYGYTF	TGTGCCAGCAGTTACGGATCAGGGAACTATGGCTACACCTTC